This TCR beta chain is drawn from a study of blood T cell repertoires in COVID-19. Turning to the study itself: T cells, B-cell-depleted T cells, or PBMCs provided the cDNA or gDNA that served as material.

The germline CDR1 and CDR2 sequences are LNHDA and SQIVND (reference sequence). V was clipped by 2 bases and J by 5 bases, with 15 bases between them. The CDR3 runs 15 residues. Generated by immunoSEQ multiplex PCR, the TCRdb table keeps only in-frame clones and is missing some. This table has roughly 200,000 clones, 83% appearing once. The chain couples TRBV19 to TRBJ2-5, with D maybe TRBD1 (6 bases). Input material: peripheral blood. The receptor was isolated from a human donor in a cohort sampled during active COVID-19. CDR3 bases: TGTGCCAGTAGTATAAGTGGACAGTCCACGGAGACCCAGTACTTC. This sequence encodes CASSISGQSTETQYF.